Sequencing of this T cell receptor beta chain was carried out in a study of blood T cell repertoires in COVID-19. Study details: There were acute and convalescent COVID-19 samples, and they came from the United States, Italy and Spain. T cells, B-cell-depleted T cells, or PBMCs supplied cDNA or gDNA.

The CDR3 contains 15 residues. V was clipped by 0 bases and J by 3 bases, with 11 bases between them. CDR1 is LGHNA and CDR2 is YNFKEQ in the germline V gene. This clone was counted a single time. Original handling: Nucleated cell counts were estimated from reference gene primer amplification. Produced via immunoSEQ multiplex PCR; TCRdb's table is partial and in-frame only. V, J and clone size were drawn from that table, and D and trimming were deduced from the DNA. The repertoire holds some 70,000 clones, with over 70% as singletons. The chain links TRBV4-2 to TRBJ1-2; no firm D call. The sequencing sample was made of peripheral blood. The sequence derives from a human donor in a cohort sampled during active COVID-19. The CDR3: CASSQDGVGDYGYTF. CDR3 sequence (DNA): TGTGCCAGCAGCCAAGACGGAGTTGGAGACTATGGCTACACCTTC.